These 2 T cell receptor beta chains were sequenced from one sample in a study of CD8 T cells in ankylosing spondylitis. Each CDR3 protein gets one entry after TCRdb re-called the 5' RACE reads with MiXCR. Altogether hundreds of thousands of distinct CDR3 sequences are present, 10% being singletons, with the ten largest covering 20% to 25%. Material: blood, either unsorted or a sorted T cell fraction (not recorded which). The receptor set was obtained from a male donor with ankylosing spondylitis or in good health (not recorded which).

About this clonotype itself: With a much larger clone just one base away, this may be a read error. The chain combines TRBV7-3 with TRBJ2-2; D unresolved. The CDR3 is 14 residues long. The V gene's germline CDR1 is SGHTA and CDR2 FQGTGA. The CDR3: CASSLTGSTRELFF. In DNA, the CDR3 is TGTGCCAGCAGCTTAACGGGATCCACCAGGGAGCTGTTTTTT.

J is TRBJ2-5 and V is TRBV7-2, with TRBD2 matching 11 bases. The CDR3 is 17 amino acids. V lost 0 bases, J lost 4 bases, and 7 bases stayed unmatched. CDR1 is SGHTA, CDR2 FQGNSA, per germline. DNA for the CDR3: TGTGCCAGCAGCTTAGCTCCGGGACTAGCGGCTGGAGAGACCCAGTACTTC. Translating gives CASSLAPGLAAGETQYF. Based on the CDR3 plus reference TRBV7-2 and TRBJ2-5, the full variable domain is GAGVSQSPSNKVTEKGKDVELRCDPISGHTALYWYRQSLGQGLEFLIYFQGNSAPDKSGLPSDRFSAERTGGSVSTLTIQRTQQEDSAVYLCASSLAPGLAAGETQYFGPGTRLLVL.